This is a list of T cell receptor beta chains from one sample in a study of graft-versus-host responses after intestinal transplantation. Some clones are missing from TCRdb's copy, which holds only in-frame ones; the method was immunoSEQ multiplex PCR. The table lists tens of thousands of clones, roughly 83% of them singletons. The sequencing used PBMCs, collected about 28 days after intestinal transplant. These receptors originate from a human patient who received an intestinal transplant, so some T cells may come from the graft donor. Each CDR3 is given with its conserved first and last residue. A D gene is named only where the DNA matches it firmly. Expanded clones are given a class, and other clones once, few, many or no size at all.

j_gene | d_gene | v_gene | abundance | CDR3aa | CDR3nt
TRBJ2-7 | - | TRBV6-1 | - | CASSEEGSFYEQYF | TGTGCCAGCAGTGAAGAGGGCAGTTTCTACGAGCAGTACTTC
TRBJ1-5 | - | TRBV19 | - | CASSIVGGPGQPQHF | TGTGCCAGTAGTATAGTGGGGGGGCCCGGTCAGCCCCAGCATTTT
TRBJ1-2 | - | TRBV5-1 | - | CASSLGSYGYTF | TGCGCCAGCAGCTTGGGGAGCTATGGCTACACCTTC
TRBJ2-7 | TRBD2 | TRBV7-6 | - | CASSLAGGSYEQYF | TGTGCCAGCAGCTTAGCGGGAGGGTCCTACGAGCAGTACTTC
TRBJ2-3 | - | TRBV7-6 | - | CASSSGRGTDTQYF | TGTGCCAGCAGCTCGGGGCGGGGCACAGATACGCAGTATTTT
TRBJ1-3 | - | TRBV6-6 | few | CASRRGVSDSGNTIYF | TGTGCCAGCAGACGCGGCGTCAGTGACTCTGGAAACACCATATATTTT
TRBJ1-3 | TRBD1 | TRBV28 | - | CASSRDRARENTIYF | TGTGCCAGCAGTAGGGACAGGGCCAGGGAAAACACCATATATTTT
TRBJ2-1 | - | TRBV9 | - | CASSVTHEQFF | TGTGCCAGCAGCGTAACCCATGAGCAGTTCTTC
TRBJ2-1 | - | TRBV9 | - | CASSVGGRRGNEQFF | TGTGCCAGCAGCGTAGGGGGGCGCCGGGGGAATGAGCAGTTCTTC
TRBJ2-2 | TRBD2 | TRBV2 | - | CASSEGLAGGPTGELFF | TGTGCCAGCAGTGAGGGACTAGCGGGGGGCCCCACCGGGGAGCTGTTTTTT
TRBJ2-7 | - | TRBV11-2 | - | CASSLGGLYEQYF | TGTGCCAGCAGCTTAGGCGGACTTTACGAGCAGTACTTC
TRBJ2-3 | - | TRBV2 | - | CASSDAVTDTDTQYF | TGTGCCAGCAGTGACGCCGTAACCGATACAGATACGCAGTATTTT
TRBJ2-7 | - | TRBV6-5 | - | CASRITGPPYEQYF | TGTGCCAGCAGGATAACAGGGCCCCCCTACGAGCAGTACTTC
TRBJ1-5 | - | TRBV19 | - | CASSPRGGTPKPQHF | TGTGCCAGTAGTCCCAGAGGAGGGACACCAAAGCCCCAGCATTTT
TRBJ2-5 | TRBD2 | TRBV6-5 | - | CASTQLAGGQETQYF | TGTGCCAGCACCCAACTAGCGGGGGGCCAAGAGACCCAGTACTTC
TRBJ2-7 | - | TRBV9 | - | CASSVEGRDGEQYF | TGTGCCAGCAGCGTAGAAGGTAGGGATGGAGAGCAGTACTTC
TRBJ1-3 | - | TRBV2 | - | CASSEVSNRGDTIYF | TGTGCCAGCAGTGAAGTATCAAACCGGGGGGACACCATATATTTT
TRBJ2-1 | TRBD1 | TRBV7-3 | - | CASSTTGTGVSSYNEQFF | TGTGCCAGCAGCACCACCGGGACAGGGGTGAGCTCCTACAATGAGCAGTTCTTC
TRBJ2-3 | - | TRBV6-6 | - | CASSYTEDLVTDTQYF | TGTGCCAGCAGTTATACGGAGGATTTGGTAACAGATACGCAGTATTTT
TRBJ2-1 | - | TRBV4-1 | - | CASSQGHRSRNKKGYGEQFF | TGCGCCAGCAGCCAAGGGCACAGGTCCAGGAACAAAAAGGGGTACGGTGAGCAGTTCTTC
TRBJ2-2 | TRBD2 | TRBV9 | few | CASRRAGIGELFF | TGTGCCAGCAGGAGAGCGGGAATCGGGGAGCTGTTTTTT
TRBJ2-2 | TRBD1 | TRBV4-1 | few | CASSLRDRDSTGELFF | TGCGCCAGCAGCCTCCGGGACAGAGACTCCACCGGGGAGCTGTTTTTT
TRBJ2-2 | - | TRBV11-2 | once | CASSWVRWGTGELFF | TGTGCCAGCAGCTGGGTCAGGTGGGGCACCGGGGAGCTGTTTTTT
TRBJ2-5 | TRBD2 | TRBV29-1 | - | CSLGTSGEETQYF | TGCAGCCTCGGGACTAGCGGGGAAGAGACCCAGTACTTC
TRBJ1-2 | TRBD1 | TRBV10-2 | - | CASKSLGTDYGYTF | TGCGCCAGCAAATCCCTAGGGACAGACTATGGCTACACCTTC
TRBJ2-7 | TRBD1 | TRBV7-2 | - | CASSLGQGRYEQYF | TGTGCCAGCAGCTTGGGACAGGGAAGGTACGAGCAGTACTTC
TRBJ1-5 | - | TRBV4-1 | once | CASSQEALAGQPQHF | TGCGCCAGCAGCCAAGAGGCCCTGGCGGGTCAGCCCCAGCATTTT
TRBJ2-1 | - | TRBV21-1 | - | CASSKAGVSSYNEQFF | TGTGCCAGCAGCAAAGCGGGGGTGAGCTCGTACAATGAGCAGTTCTTC
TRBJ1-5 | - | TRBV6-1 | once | CASSENLMGGNQPQHF | TGTGCCAGCAGTGAAAATTTGATGGGGGGCAATCAGCCCCAGCATTTT
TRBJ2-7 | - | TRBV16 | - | CASSLAKGNEQYF | TGTGCCAGCAGCTTGGCCAAGGGGAACGAGCAGTACTTC
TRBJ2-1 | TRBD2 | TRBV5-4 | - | CASSDLAAYYNEQFF | TGTGCCAGCAGCGACCTAGCGGCCTACTACAATGAGCAGTTCTTC
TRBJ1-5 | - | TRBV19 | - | CASSIDRSSQPQHF | TGTGCCAGTAGTATAGATCGGAGTTCTCAGCCCCAGCATTTT
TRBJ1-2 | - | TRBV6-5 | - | CASSYESRYGYTF | TGTGCCAGCAGCTATGAAAGTCGCTATGGCTACACCTTC
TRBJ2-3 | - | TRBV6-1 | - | CASSVGYSDTQYF | TGTGCCAGCAGTGTAGGGTACTCAGATACGCAGTATTTT
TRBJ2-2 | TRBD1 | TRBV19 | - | CASTKPGGTGELFF | TGTGCCAGTACTAAACCAGGGGGCACCGGGGAGCTGTTTTTT
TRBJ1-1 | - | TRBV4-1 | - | CASSHQSDLNTEAFF | TGCGCCAGCAGCCACCAATCTGACCTGAACACTGAAGCTTTCTTT
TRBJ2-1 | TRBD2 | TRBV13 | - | CASSAETSGSSTGNGQFF | TGTGCCAGCAGCGCCGAGACTAGCGGGAGCTCAACGGGAAATGGGCAGTTCTTC
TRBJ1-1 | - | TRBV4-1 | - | CASSYLTEAFF | TGCGCCAGCAGCTACCTCACTGAAGCTTTCTTT
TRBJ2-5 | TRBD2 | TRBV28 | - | CASSGLPKETQYF | TGTGCCAGTTCGGGACTACCGAAAGAGACCCAGTACTTC
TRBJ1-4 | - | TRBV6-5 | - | CASSYSTNEKLFF | TGTGCCAGCAGTTACTCAACTAATGAAAAACTGTTTTTT
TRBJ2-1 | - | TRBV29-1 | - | CSAGPGESNEQFF | TGCAGCGCTGGGCCTGGGGAAAGCAATGAGCAGTTCTTC
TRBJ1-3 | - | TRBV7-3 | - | CASSLGGSGNTIYF | TGTGCCAGCAGCCTCGGTGGCTCTGGAAACACCATATATTTT
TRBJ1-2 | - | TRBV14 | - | CASSQDTSLRYGYTF | TGTGCCAGCAGCCAAGATACCAGCCTACGCTATGGCTACACCTTC
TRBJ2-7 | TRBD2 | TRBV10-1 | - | CASSGRTSDKIYEQYF | TGCGCCAGCAGTGGCCGTACTAGCGACAAAATCTACGAGCAGTACTTC
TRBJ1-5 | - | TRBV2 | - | CASTLNFRGDNQPQHF | TGTGCCAGCACCCTTAACTTCAGGGGCGACAATCAGCCCCAGCATTTT
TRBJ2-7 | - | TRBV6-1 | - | CASSEEGTDSYEQYF | TGTGCCAGCAGTGAGGAGGGGACAGATTCCTACGAGCAGTACTTC
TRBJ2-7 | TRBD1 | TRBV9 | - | CASSPSPTGGYEQYF | TGTGCCAGCAGCCCCAGCCCGACAGGGGGCTACGAGCAGTACTTC